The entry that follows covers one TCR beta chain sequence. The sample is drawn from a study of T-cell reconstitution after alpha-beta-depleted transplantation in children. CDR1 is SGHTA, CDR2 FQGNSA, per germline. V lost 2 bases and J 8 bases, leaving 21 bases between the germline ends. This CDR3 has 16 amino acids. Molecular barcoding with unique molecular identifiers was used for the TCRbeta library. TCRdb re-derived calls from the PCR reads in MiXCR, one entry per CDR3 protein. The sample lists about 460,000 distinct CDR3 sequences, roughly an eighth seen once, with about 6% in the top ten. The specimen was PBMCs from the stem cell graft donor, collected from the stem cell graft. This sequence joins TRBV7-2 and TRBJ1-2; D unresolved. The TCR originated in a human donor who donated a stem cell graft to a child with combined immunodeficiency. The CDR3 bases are TGTGCCAGCAGCTTAACCCCGCCAAGTTCTGTGGGCGGCTACACCTTC. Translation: CASSLTPPSSVGGYTF.